The clone carrying this T cell receptor beta chain was counted a few times. Its matching antigen is unknown. With iRepertoire HTBI primers and Arm-PCR of CDR3 regions, TCR beta libraries were built. TCRdb re-called the multiplex PCR reads with MiXCR, one entry per CDR3 protein. The sample shows some 300,000 distinct CDR3 sequences, approximately 20% of them seen only once. The germline V gene has CDR1 SQVTM and CDR2 ANQGSEA. Between the trimmed V and J ends, which lost 7 bases and 4 bases, there was a span of 17 bases. The CDR3 is 14 amino acids. This entry is derived from a study of regulatory T cells in long-lasting Graves disease. Study observations and caveats: The study found TRBV28, TRBJ1-2 and TRBJ2-5 favored in persistent disease.

The time point here: persistent/refractory GD, antithyroid drugs over 5 years with positive TRAb. Extracted RNA from PBMCs served as the source of the TCR library. The guidelines of the American Thyroid Association were the basis for diagnosing Graves' disease. This chain joins TRBV29-1 and TRBJ1-3, with D possibly being TRBD1 (5 bases). This TCR derives from a female donor with Graves disease. Sequenced here: peripheral blood mononuclear cells (PBMCs), sampled when the disease was refractory, from a patient treated with antithyroid drugs. CDR3 bases: TGCAGCGCGCGATCGGGGCTCCCCGGAAACACCATATATTTT. This codes for CSARSGLPGNTIYF.